This TCR beta chain was identified during a study of CD8 T cells in ankylosing spondylitis. Overall study results and limits: Enrichment of disease-linked clones was reportedly significant in matched ankylosing spondylitis synovial fluid. About 8 highly homologous variants made up a TCR beta motif, and this motif appeared characteristic of ankylosing spondylitis blood. Earlier work had already found some motif variants in reactive arthritis synovial fluid and blood.

One entry per CDR3 protein results from TCRdb running MiXCR on the 5' RACE reads. The data contain about 140,000 distinct CDR3 sequences, roughly 8% of them singletons. Deletions cut 2 bases from V and 3 bases from J, with 20 bases between. This CDR3 is 18 amino acids long. Looked up from germline, CDR1 is LGHNA and CDR2 is YNFKEQ. This clonotype was detected a few times. What it binds is not known. The rearrangement joins TRBV4-2 to TRBJ2-1; the D call may be TRBD1 or TRBD2 (7 bases each). The TCR was taken from a male donor with ankylosing spondylitis. The sample consisted of synovial fluid, either unsorted or a sorted T cell fraction (not recorded which). The CDR3 is CASSQQSQAGQFYNEQFF. The CDR3 coding sequence is TGTGCCAGCAGCCAACAATCGCAAGCGGGACAGTTCTACAATGAGCAGTTCTTC.